Following are 16 T cell receptor beta chains from one sample sequenced in a study of OX40 agonist ivuxolimab in advanced cancers. TCRdb's table, derived via immunoSEQ multiplex PCR, lists solely in-frame clones and lacks some. The sample holds roughly 64,000 clones, approximately 88% seen once. The sample here was CD4+ or CD8+ T cells sorted from blood, taken in a trial of the OX40 agonist ivuxolimab. Every receptor here comes from an adult with an advanced solid tumor such as melanoma, head and neck, liver or kidney cancer.

The rearrangement links TRBV18 to TRBJ2-3; tentative D call: TRBD2 (6 bases). Per the germline V gene, CDR1 is KGHSH and CDR2 is LQKENI. The CDR3 sequence is 16 residues long. The ends were cut back, 2 bases at V and 0 bases at J, with 12 bases in the middle. CDR3 residues: CASSPGRDWSTDTQYF. CDR3 coding DNA: TGTGCCAGCTCACCAGGCCGGGACTGGAGCACAGATACGCAGTATTTT.

The chain has TRBV20-1 and TRBJ2-3, with D hard to call. The CDR3 is made up of 11 amino acids. V lost 6 bases and J lost 4, with 8 bases in between. The germline gives CDR1 DFQATT, CDR2 SNEGSKA (reference sequence). The CDR3 protein is CSASYPDTQYF. CDR3 sequence (DNA): TGCAGTGCCAGCTACCCAGATACGCAGTATTTT.

This rearrangement joins TRBV6-1 to TRBJ2-7, with 10 nucleotides matching TRBD1. Germline V gene sequence: CDR1 MNHNS, CDR2 SASEGT. V shed 11 bases, J shed 6 bases, and the junction held 10 bases outside the gene matches. There are 13 residues in the CDR3. As DNA, the CDR3 is TGTGCCGGAGAGACAGGGGGCTCTGGCGAGCAGTACTTC. Residues: CAGETGGSGEQYF.

The rearrangement links TRBV9 to TRBJ2-3; 7 bases map to TRBD1. Unmatched junction bases numbered 6, after V lost 3 bases and J lost 2 bases. Germline lookup yields CDR1 SGDLS and CDR2 YYNGEE. This CDR3 is built from 15 residues. CDR3 coding DNA: TGTGCCAGCAGCGCTTTGACAGGGATCACAGATACGCAGTATTTT. Protein sequence: CASSALTGITDTQYF.

The V gene is TRBV5-4, the J gene TRBJ2-3; D unclear. The germline gives CDR1 SGHNT, CDR2 YYREEE (reference sequence). Trimming stripped 0 bases from V and 4 bases from J, with 12 bases between. This CDR3 has 15 residues. The CDR3 protein is CASSLDTAGSDTQYF. CDR3 DNA: TGTGCCAGCAGCTTGGATACGGCCGGGTCAGATACGCAGTATTTT.

This clone was counted a single time. The chain uses TRBV6-6 and TRBJ1-6, with 9 bases lining up with TRBD1. V shed 6 bases and J 14 bases; nucleotides not matched to a gene: 8. Germline assignment: CDR1 MNHNY and CDR2 SVGAGI (reference sequence). The CDR3 loop spans 13 amino acids. The CDR3 sequence is CASSRQGEEALHF. DNA of the CDR3: TGTGCCAGCAGCAGACAGGGGGAAGAGGCCCTCCACTTT.

The V call is TRBV10-3, the J call TRBJ1-2, with 9 bases identical to TRBD1. The germline gives CDR1 ENHRY, CDR2 SYGVKD. The CDR3 consists of 14 residues. V trimming: 8 bases; J trimming: 4 bases; junction bases outside the gene matches: 8. The CDR3 sequence: CAILGQGIFYGYTF. The CDR3 bases are TGTGCCATCCTGGGACAGGGAATCTTCTATGGCTACACCTTC.

This clone was seen more than once but under ten times. V is TRBV5-1 and J is TRBJ2-6, with TRBD1 matching 7 bases. V was pared by 1 base and J by 2 bases, with 6 bases of the junction left unmatched. Per germline, CDR1 SGHRS and CDR2 YFSETQ. CDR3 length: 17 amino acids. The CDR3 bases are TGCGCCAGCAGCTTGACAGGGGCGGTTGCTGGGGCCAACGTCCTGACTTTC. This encodes CASSLTGAVAGANVLTF. The full variable domain, completed using reference TRBV5-1 and TRBJ2-6, is KAGVTQTPRYLIKTRGQQVTLSCSPISGHRSVSWYQQTPGQGLQFLFEYFSETQRNKGNFPGRFSGRQFSNSRSEMNVSTLELGDSALYLCASSLTGAVAGANVLTFGAGSRLTVL.

This chain uses TRBV5-6 with TRBJ2-2, with TRBD2 identical over 7 bases. Trimming cost V 0 bases and J 2 bases; bases outside gene matches: 4. CDR1 and CDR2 from the germline V gene are SGHDT and YYEEEE. The CDR3 has 16 amino acids. The CDR3 reads CASSLAKGLNTGELFF. As DNA, the CDR3 is TGTGCCAGCAGCTTGGCGAAGGGACTAAACACCGGGGAGCTGTTTTTT.

This clone has a handful of counts. The rearrangement uses TRBV4-3 and TRBJ1-1; D might be TRBD1 (6 bases). Trimming cost V 3 bases and J 14 bases, with 16 bases left between them. The CDR3 runs 12 residues. Germline lookup yields CDR1 LGHNA and CDR2 YSLEER. The CDR3 loop is CASSQLPDRPFF. The CDR3 coding sequence is TGCGCCAGCAGCCAGCTACCTGACAGGCCGTTCTTT.

J is TRBJ1-6 and V is TRBV30, with 8 bases aligning to TRBD1. Trimming removed 5 bases from V and 9 bases from J; junction bases left unmatched: 9. The CDR3 consists of 14 residues. Germline CDR1 GTSNPN, CDR2 SVGIG (reference sequence). Here the CDR3 reads CAWEKRTGTSPLHF. The CDR3, as DNA: TGTGCCTGGGAAAAAAGGACAGGGACTTCACCCCTCCACTTT.

The chain couples TRBV6-1 to TRBJ2-3; 7 positions agree with TRBD2. Germline loops: CDR1 MNHNS, CDR2 SASEGT. This CDR3 contains 13 residues. With V trimmed by 6 bases and J by 7 bases, 7 bases remained unmatched. The CDR3 DNA is TGTGCCAGCAGCGCGGGGGTCCAAAATACGCAGTATTTT. It codes for CASSAGVQNTQYF.

This chain connects TRBV11-2 to TRBJ2-3; no reliable D call. CDR3 length equals 17 residues. V was pared by 4 bases and J by 5 bases, with 22 bases between. Germline CDR1 SGHAT, CDR2 FQNNGV. The CDR3: CASSYYSVAAVGDTQYF. The CDR3 region has the DNA TGTGCCAGCAGCTACTATTCGGTAGCCGCGGTTGGAGATACGCAGTATTTT.

The rearrangement links TRBV6-1 to TRBJ1-2; 7 positions agree with TRBD1. J lost 4 bases, V lost 6 bases, and 5 bases had no gene match. The CDR3 loop spans 13 amino acids. Germline assignment: CDR1 MNHNS and CDR2 SASEGT. The chain's CDR3 is CASRAGQIYGYTF. The CDR3 nucleotides read TGTGCCAGCAGAGCGGGACAGATCTATGGCTACACCTTC.

The V gene is TRBV29-1, the J gene TRBJ2-7; D may match TRBD1 or TRBD2 (5 bases each). CDR1 and CDR2 (germline): SQVTM, ANQGSEA. Trimming shortened V by 4 bases and J by 5 bases, and 15 bases separated the two germline ends. This CDR3 spans 13 amino acids. CDR3: CSVVSWRGDEQYF. DNA of the CDR3: TGCAGCGTTGTATCGTGGAGAGGGGACGAGCAGTACTTC.

The V call is TRBV15, the J call TRBJ2-3; perhaps TRBD1 as D (6 bases). In germline, CDR1 is LNHNV, CDR2 YYDKDF (reference sequence). V lost 3 bases to trimming and J lost 3 bases, with 16 bases between them. The CDR3 is made up of 16 amino acids. The CDR3 is CATSRRRDTATDTQYF. The DNA of the CDR3 is TGTGCCACCAGCAGGCGCCGGGACACCGCGACAGATACGCAGTATTTT.